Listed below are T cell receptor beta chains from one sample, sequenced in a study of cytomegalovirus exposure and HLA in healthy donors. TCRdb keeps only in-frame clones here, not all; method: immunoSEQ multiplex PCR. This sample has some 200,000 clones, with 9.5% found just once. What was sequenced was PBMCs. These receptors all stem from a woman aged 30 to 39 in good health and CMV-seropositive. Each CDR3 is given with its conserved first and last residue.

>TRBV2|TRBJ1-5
CASIFDRGDQPQHF
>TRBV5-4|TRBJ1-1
CASSRSPGRGQSEAFF
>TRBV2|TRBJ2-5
CASSGQETQYF
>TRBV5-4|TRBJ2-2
CASSLNGVNTGELFF
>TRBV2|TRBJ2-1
CASRERGLRGSYNEQFF
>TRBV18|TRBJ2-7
CASSSDRVGGHEQYF
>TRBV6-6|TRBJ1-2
CASTVPSGVGGYTF
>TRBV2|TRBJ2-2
CASRPRTGGYTGELFF
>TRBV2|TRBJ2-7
CASSRLAAEQYF
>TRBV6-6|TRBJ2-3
CASRLAGVTLTDTQYF
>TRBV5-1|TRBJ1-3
CASSPPPRGGLSGNTIYF
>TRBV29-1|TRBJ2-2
CRVARNTGELFF
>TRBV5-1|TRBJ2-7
CASSEGPGKGVYEQYF
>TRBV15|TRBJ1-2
CATSRDLNQGAAYGYTF
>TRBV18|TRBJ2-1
CASSPPGLAGGNEQFF
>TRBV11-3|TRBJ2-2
CASSLAYDTGELFF
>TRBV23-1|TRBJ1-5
CASSIKKGGNQPQHF
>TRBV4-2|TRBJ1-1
CASSPQGVNTEAFF
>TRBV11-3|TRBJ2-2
CASSEGGQREELFF
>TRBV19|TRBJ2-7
CASRGQSYEQYF
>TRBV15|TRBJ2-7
CATSRDSRDRESYEQYF
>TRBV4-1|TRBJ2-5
CASSQGGAGIQETQYF
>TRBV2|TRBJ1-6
CASSRGGVKSPLHF
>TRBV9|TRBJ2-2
CASAGAVTGELFF
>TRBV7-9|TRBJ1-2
CASSSRGGNYGYTF
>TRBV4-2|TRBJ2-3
CASSQGQLSGRGADTQYF
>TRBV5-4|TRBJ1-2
CASSRGQGAGGYTF
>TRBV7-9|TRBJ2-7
CASSPIPGDEQYF
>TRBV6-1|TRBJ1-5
CASSDQKGANQPQHF
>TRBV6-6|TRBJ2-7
CASRITGAYEQYF
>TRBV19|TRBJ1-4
CASSRPGQANEKLFF
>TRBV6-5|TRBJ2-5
CASSYSRETQYF
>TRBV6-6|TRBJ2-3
CASSRTGQSTDTQYF
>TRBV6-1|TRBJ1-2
CASRDRLNYGYTF
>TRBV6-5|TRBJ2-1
CASSYLKGAHEQFF
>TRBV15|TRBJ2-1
CATSPSGSYNEQFF
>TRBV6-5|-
CASTRDYSSYEQYF
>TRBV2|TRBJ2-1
CATRLNLDNEQFF
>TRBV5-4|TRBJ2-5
CASSIGGTRPQETQYF
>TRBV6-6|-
CASSYSGAYEQYF
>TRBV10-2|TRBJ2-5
CASSVTSGKETQYF
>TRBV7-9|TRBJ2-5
CASSGQGARETQYF
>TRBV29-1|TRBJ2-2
CSVGQVGTGELFF
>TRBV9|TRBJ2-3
CASSTGLAGVTDTQYF
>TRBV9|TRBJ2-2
CASSVAPTSRTGELFF
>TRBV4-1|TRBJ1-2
CASSPDRAGYTF
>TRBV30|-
CAWTDSRLREGEQYF
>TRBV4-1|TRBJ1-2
CASSPGQGYGYTF